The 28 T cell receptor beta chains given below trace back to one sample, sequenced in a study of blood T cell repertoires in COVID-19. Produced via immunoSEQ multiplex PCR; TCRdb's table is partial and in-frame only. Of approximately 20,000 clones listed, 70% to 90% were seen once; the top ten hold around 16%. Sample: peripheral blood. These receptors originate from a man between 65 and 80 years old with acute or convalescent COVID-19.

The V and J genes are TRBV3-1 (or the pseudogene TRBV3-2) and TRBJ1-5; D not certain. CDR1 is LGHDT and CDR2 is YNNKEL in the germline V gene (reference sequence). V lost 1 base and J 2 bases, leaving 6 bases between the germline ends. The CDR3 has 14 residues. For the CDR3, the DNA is TGTGCCAGCAGCCAAGTGAGGGGCAATCAGCCCCAGCATTTT. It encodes CASSQVRGNQPQHF.

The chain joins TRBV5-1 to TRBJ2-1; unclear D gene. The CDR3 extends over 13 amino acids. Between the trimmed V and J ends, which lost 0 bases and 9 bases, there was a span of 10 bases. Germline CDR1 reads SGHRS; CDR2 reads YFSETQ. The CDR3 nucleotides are TGCGCCAGCAGCTTGGCCGGGTCGACTGAGCAGTTCTTC. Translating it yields CASSLAGSTEQFF.

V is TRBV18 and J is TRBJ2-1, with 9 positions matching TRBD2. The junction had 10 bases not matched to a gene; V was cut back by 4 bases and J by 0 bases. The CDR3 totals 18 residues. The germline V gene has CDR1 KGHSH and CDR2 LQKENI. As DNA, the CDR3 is TGTGCCAGCTCACGTTATGGGGCGGGAGGGCCCTCCTACAATGAGCAGTTCTTC. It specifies CASSRYGAGGPSYNEQFF.

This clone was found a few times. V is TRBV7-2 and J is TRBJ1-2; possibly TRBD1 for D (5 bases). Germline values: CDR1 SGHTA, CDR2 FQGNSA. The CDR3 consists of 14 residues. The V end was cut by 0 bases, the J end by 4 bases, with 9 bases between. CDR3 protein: CASSLAMGGYGYTF. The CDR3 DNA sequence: TGTGCCAGCAGCTTAGCGATGGGGGGCTATGGCTACACCTTC.

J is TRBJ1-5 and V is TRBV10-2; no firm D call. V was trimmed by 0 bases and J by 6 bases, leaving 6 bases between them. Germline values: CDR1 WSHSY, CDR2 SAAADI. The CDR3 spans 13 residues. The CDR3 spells CASSESSVQPQHF. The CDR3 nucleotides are TGCGCCAGCAGTGAGTCGTCGGTTCAGCCCCAGCATTTT.

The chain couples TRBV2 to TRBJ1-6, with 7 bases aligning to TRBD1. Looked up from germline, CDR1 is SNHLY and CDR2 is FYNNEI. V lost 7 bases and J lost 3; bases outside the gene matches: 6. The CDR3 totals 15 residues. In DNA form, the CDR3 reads TGTGCCAGCACCGGACAGGTTTTCTATAATTCACCCCTCCACTTT. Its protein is CASTGQVFYNSPLHF.

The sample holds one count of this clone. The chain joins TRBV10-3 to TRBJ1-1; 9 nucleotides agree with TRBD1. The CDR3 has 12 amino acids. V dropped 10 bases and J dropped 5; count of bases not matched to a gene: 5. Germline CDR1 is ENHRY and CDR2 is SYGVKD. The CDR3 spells CATGTGLTEAFF. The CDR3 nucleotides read TGTGCCACCGGGACAGGGTTGACTGAAGCTTTCTTT.

In DNA, the CDR3 is TGTGCCAGCAGCACTAGCGGGATTGTCAATGAGCAGTTCTTC. It translates to CASSTSGIVNEQFF. The rearrangement joins TRBV7-2 to TRBJ2-1; 10 bases map to TRBD2. V trimming: 5 bases; J trimming: 6 bases; junction bases outside the gene matches: 4. The CDR3 is made up of 14 amino acids. CDR1 and CDR2 from the germline V gene are SGHTA and FQGNSA.

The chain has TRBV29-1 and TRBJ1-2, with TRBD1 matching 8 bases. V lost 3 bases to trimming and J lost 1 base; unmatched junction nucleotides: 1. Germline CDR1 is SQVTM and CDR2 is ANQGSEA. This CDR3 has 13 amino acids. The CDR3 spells CSVDDRGNYGYTF. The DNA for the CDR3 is TGCAGCGTTGACGACAGGGGTAACTATGGCTACACCTTC.

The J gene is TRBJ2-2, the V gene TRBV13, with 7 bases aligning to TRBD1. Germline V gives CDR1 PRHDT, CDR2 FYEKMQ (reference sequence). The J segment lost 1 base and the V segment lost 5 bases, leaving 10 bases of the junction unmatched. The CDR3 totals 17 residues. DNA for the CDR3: TGTGCCAGCAGCAACCGTACCGGGACAGAGAACACCGGGGAGCTGTTTTTT. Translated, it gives CASSNRTGTENTGELFF.

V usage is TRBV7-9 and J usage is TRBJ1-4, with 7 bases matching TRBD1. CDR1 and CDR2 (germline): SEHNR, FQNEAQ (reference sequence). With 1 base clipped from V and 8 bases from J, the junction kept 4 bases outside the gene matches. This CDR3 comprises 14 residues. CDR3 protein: CASSLVPGQEKLFF. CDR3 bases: TGTGCCAGCAGCTTAGTTCCGGGACAGGAAAAACTGTTTTTT.

CDR3 amino acids: CARTGDIDNQPQHF. CDR3 coding DNA: TGCGCCAGAACAGGGGACATAGACAATCAGCCCCAGCATTTT. The chain combines TRBV23-1 with TRBJ1-5; 7 nucleotides align to TRBD1. Being an ORF, TRBV23-1 has a function that is uncertain. The CDR3 spans 14 residues. The trim removed 9 bases at V and 3 bases at J, leaving 8 bases unmatched.

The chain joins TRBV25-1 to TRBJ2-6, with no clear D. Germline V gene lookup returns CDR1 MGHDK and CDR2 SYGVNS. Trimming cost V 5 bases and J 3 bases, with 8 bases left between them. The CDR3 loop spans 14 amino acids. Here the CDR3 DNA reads TGTGCCAGCAGTCTCGCGCTTGGGGCCAACGTCCTGACTTTC. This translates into CASSLALGANVLTF.

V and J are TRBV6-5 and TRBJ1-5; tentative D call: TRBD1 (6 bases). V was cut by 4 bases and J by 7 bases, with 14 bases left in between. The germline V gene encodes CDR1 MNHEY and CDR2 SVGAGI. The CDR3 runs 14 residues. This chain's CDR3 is CASSLQGNAQPQHF. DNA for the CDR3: TGTGCCAGCAGTTTACAGGGCAATGCGCAGCCCCAGCATTTT.

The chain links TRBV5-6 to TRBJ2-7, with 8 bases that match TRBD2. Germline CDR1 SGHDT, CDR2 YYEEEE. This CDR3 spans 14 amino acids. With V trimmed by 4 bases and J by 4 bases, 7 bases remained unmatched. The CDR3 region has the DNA TGTGCCAGCAGCCCACTAGCGGCGAGTTACGAGCAGTACTTC. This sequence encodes CASSPLAASYEQYF.

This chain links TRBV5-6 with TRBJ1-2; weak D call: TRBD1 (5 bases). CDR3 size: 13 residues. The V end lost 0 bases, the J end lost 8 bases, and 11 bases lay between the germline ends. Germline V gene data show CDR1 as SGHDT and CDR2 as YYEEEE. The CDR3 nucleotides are TGTGCCAGCAGCTTGGGCAGGGCAACCGGCTACACCTTC. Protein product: CASSLGRATGYTF.

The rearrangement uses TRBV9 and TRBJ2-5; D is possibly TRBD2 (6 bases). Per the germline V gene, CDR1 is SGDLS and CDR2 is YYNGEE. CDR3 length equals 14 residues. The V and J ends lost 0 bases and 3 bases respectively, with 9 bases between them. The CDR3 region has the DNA TGTGCCAGCAGCGTAGTTGCGGGAAAAGAGACCCAGTACTTC. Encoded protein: CASSVVAGKETQYF.

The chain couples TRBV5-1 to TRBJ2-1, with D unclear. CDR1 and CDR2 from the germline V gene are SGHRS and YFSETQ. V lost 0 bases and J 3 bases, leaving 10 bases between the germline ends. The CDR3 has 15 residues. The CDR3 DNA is TGCGCCAGCAGCTTGGATCCTAGGATCTACAATGAGCAGTTCTTC. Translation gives CASSLDPRIYNEQFF.

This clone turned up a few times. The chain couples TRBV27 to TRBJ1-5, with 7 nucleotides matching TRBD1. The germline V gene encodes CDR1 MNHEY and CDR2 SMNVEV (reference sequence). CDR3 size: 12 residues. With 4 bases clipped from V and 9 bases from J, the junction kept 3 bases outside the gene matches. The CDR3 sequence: CASSSSGGPQHF. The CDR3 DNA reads TGTGCCAGCAGTTCGTCAGGGGGGCCCCAGCATTTT.

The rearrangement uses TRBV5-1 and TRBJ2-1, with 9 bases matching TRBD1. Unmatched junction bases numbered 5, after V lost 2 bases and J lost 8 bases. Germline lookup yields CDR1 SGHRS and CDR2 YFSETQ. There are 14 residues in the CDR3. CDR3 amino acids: CASSFRQGGYEQFF. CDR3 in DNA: TGCGCCAGCAGCTTCCGACAGGGGGGCTATGAGCAGTTCTTC.

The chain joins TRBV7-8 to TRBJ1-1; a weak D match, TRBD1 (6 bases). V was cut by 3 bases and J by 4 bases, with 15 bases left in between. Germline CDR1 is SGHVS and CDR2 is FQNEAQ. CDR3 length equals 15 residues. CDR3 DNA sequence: TGTGCCAGCAGCTTCGGGACAACCGTGGGCACTGAAGCTTTCTTT. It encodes CASSFGTTVGTEAFF.

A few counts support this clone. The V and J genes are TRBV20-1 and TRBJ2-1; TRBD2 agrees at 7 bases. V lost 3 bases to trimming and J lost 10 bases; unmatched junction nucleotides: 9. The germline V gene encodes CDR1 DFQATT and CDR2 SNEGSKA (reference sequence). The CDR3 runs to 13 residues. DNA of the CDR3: TGCAGTGCTAGTCCCCGGGACTACTCAGAGCAGTTCTTC. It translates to CSASPRDYSEQFF.

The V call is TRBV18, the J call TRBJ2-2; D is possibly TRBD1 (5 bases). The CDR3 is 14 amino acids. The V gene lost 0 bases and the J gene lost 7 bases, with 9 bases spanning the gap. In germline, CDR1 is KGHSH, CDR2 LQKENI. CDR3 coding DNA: TGTGCCAGCTCACCACCGCCAGGGTACGGGGAGCTGTTTTTT. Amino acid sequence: CASSPPPGYGELFF.

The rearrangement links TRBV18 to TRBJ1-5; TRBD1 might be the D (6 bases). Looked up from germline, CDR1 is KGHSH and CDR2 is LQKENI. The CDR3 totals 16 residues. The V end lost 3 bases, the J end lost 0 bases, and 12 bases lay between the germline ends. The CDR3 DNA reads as TGTGCCAGCTCACCGTACGGACAGACTAGCAATCAGCCCCAGCATTTT. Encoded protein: CASSPYGQTSNQPQHF. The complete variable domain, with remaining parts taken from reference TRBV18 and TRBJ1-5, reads NAGVMQNPRHLVRRRGQEARLRCSPMKGHSHVYWYRQLPEEGLKFMVYLQKENIIDESGMPKERFSAEFPKEGPSILRIQQVVRGDSAAYFCASSPYGQTSNQPQHFGDGTRLSIL.

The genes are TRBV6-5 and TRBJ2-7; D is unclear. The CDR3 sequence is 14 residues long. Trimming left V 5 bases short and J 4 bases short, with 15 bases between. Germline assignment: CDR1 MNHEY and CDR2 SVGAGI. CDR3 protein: CASSLRVRIYEQYF. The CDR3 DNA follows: TGTGCCAGCAGTCTCCGGGTCAGAATATACGAGCAGTACTTC.

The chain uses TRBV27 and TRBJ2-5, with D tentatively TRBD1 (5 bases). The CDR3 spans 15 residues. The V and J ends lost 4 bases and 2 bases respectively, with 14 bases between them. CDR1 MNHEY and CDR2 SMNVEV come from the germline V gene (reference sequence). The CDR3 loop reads CASSSSRQIQETQYF. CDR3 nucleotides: TGTGCCAGCAGTTCCTCCCGACAGATTCAAGAGACCCAGTACTTC.

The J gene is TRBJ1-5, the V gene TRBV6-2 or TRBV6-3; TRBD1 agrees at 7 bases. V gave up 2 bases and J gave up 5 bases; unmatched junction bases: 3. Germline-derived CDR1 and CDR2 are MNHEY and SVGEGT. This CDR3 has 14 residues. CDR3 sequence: CASSYRTGDQPQHF. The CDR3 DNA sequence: TGTGCCAGCAGTTACCGCACAGGGGATCAGCCCCAGCATTTT.

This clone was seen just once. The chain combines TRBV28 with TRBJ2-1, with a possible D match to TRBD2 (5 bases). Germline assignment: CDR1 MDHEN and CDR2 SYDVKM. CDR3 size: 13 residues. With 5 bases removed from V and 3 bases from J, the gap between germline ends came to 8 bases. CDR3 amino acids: CASSTRDYNEQFF. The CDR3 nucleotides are TGTGCCAGCAGTACCCGGGACTACAATGAGCAGTTCTTC.